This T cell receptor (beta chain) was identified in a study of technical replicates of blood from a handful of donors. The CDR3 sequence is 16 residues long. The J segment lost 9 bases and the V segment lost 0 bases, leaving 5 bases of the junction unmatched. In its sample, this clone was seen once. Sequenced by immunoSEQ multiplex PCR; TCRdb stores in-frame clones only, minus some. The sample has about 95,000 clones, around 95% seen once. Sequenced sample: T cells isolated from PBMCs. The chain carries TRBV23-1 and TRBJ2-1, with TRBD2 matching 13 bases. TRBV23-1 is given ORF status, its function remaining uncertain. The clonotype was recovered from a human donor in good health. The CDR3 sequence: CASSQSRTSGSREQFF. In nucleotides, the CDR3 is TGCGCCAGCAGTCAATCGAGGACTAGCGGGAGCCGTGAGCAGTTCTTC.